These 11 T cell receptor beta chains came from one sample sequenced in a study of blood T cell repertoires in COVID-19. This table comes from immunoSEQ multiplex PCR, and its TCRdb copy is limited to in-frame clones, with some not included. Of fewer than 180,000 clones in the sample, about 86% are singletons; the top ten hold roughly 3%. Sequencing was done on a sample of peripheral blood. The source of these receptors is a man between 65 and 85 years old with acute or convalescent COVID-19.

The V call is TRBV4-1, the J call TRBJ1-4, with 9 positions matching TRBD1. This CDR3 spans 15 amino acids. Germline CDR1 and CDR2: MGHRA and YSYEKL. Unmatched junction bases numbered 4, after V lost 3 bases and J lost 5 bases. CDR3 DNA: TGCGCCAGCAGCCACGGACAGGGGATAAATGAAAAACTGTTTTTT. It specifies CASSHGQGINEKLFF.

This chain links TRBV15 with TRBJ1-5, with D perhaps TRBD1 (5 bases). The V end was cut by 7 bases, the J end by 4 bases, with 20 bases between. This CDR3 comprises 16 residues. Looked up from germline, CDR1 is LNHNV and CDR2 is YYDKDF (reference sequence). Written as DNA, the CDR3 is TGTGCCACCAATCAGGGAGGGGAAGGGATTAATCAGCCCCAGCATTTT. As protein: CATNQGGEGINQPQHF. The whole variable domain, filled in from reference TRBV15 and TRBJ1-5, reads DAMVIQNPRYQVTQFGKPVTLSCSQTLNHNVMYWYQQKSSQAPKLLFHYYDKDFNNEADTPDNFQSRRPNTSFCFLDIRSPGLGDTAMYLCATNQGGEGINQPQHFGDGTRLSIL.

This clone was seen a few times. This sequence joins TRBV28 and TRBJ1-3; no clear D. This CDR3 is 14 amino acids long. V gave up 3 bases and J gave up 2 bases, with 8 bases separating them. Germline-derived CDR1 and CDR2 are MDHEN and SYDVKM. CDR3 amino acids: CASSFNGAGNTIYF. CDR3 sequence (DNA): TGTGCCAGCAGTTTCAACGGGGCTGGAAACACCATATATTTT.

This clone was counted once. CDR3 sequence reads: CASRRGTSGSHEQFF. As DNA, the CDR3 is TGTGCCAGCAGACGAGGGACTAGCGGGAGCCATGAGCAGTTCTTC. The chain uses TRBV11-2 and TRBJ2-1, with 14 bases fitting TRBD2. Germline V gene data show CDR1 as SGHAT and CDR2 as FQNNGV. This CDR3 has 15 amino acids. V lost 6 bases to trimming and J lost 8 bases; unmatched junction nucleotides: 6.

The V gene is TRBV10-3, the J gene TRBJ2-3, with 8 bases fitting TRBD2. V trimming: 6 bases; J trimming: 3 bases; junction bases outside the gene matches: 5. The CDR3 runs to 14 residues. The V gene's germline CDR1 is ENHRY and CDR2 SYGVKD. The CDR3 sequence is CAISRSGSTDTQYF. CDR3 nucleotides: TGTGCCATCAGCCGCAGCGGGAGTACAGATACGCAGTATTTT.

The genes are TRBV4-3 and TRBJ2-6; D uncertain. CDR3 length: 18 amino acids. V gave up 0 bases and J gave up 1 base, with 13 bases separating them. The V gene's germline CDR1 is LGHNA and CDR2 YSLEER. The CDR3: CASSQDLGELSGANVLTF. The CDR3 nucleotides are TGCGCCAGCAGCCAAGATCTCGGTGAACTTTCTGGGGCCAACGTCCTGACTTTC.

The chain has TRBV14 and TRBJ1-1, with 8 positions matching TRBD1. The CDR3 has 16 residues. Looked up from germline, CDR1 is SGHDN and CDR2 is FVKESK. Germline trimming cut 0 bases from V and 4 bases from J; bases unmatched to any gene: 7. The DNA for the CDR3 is TGTGCCAGCAGCCAAGATTTCGGACAGGGTAGCACTGAAGCTTTCTTT. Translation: CASSQDFGQGSTEAFF.

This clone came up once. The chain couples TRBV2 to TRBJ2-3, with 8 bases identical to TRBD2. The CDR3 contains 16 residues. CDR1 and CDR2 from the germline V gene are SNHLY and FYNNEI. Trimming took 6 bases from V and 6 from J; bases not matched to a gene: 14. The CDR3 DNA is TGTGCCAGCAGAGCCGGGGGGGTTCTAGTAACGGATACGCAGTATTTT. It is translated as CASRAGGVLVTDTQYF.

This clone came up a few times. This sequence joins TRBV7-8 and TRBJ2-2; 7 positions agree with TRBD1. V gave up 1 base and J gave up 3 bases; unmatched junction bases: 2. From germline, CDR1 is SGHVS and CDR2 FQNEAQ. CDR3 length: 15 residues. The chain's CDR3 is CASSLGQGDTGELFF. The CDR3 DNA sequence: TGTGCCAGCAGCTTAGGACAGGGAGACACCGGGGAGCTGTTTTTT.

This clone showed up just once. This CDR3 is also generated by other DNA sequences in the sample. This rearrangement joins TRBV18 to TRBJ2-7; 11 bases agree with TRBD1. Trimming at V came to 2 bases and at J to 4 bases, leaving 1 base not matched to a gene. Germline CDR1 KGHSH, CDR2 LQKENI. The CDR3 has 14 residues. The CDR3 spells CASSPGTGGYEQYF. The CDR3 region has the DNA TGTGCCAGCTCACCAGGGACAGGGGGTTACGAGCAGTACTTC.

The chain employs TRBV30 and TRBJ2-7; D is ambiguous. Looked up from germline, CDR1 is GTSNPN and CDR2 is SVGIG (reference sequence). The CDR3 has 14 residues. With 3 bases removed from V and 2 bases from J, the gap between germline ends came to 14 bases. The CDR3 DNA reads TGTGCCTGGAGCCAACGGAGCTGGACCTACGAGCAGTACTTC. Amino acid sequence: CAWSQRSWTYEQYF.